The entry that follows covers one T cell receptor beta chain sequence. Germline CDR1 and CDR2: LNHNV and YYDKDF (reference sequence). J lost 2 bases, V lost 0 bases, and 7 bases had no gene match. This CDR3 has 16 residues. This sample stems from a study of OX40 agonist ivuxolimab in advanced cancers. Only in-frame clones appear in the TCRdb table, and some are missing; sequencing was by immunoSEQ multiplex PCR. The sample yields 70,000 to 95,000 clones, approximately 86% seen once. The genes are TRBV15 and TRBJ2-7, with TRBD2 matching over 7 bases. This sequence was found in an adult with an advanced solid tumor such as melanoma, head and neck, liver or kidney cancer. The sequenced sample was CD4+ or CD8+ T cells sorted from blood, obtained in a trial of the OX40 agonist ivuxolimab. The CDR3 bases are TGTGCCACCAGCAGAGATGGCGGGAGCCTCCCCTACGAGCAGTACTTC. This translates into CATSRDGGSLPYEQYF.